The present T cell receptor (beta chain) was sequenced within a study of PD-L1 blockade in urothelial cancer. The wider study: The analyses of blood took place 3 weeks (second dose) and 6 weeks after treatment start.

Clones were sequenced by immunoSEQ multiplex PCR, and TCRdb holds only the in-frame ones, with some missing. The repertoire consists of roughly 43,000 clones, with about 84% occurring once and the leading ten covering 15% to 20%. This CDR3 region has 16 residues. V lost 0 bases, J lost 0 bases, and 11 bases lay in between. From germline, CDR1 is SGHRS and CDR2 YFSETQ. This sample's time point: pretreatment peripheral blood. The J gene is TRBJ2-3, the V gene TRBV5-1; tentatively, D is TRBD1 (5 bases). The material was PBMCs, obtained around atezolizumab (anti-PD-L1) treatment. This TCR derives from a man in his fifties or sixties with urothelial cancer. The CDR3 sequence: CASSLADRTSTDTQYF. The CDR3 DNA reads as TGCGCCAGCAGCTTGGCCGACAGAACCAGCACAGATACGCAGTATTTT. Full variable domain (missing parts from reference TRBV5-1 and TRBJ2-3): KAGVTQTPRYLIKTRGQQVTLSCSPISGHRSVSWYQQTPGQGLQFLFEYFSETQRNKGNFPGRFSGRQFSNSRSEMNVSTLELGDSALYLCASSLADRTSTDTQYFGPGTRLTVL.